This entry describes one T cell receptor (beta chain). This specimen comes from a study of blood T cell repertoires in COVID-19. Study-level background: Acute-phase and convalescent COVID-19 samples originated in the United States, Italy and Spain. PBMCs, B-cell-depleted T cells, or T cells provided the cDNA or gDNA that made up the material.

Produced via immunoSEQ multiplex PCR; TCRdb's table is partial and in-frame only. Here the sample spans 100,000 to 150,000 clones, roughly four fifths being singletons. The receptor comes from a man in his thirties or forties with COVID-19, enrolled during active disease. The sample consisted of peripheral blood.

The DNA of the CDR3 is TGTGCCAGCAGCTTCGATCGCAGGGGTTTTTTTATTAACATTCAGTACTTC. Encoded protein: CASSFDRRGFFINIQYF. This chain connects TRBV7-3 to TRBJ2-4; perhaps TRBD1 as D (6 bases). This CDR3 is 17 amino acids long. Germline assignment: CDR1 SGHTA and CDR2 FQGTGA. Trimming removed 3 bases from V and 7 bases from J, with 22 bases in between.